This TCR beta chain was captured in a study of T cells in localized non-small cell lung cancer. Study-wide results and limits: The appearance of a median roughly 56 of the top 100 tumor clones was seen in adjacent lung.

A word on this clone: Antigen specificity is unknown.

The CDR3 is made up of 13 amino acids. Germline-derived CDR1 and CDR2 are SGHRS and YFSETQ. Trimming took off 6 bases at V and 0 bases at J, with 9 bases between the two ends. This table comes from immunoSEQ multiplex PCR, and its TCRdb copy is limited to in-frame clones, with some not included. In the table there are 50,000 to 65,000 clones, 81% of which are singletons. The receptor was derived from a man aged 40 to 70 with stage II lung adenocarcinoma. The sequences come from PBMCs, collected before any cancer treatment. The chain links TRBV5-1 to TRBJ1-1; D is unresolved. The CDR3 region is CASKELMNTEAFF. The CDR3, as DNA: TGCGCCAGCAAGGAGCTGATGAACACTGAAGCTTTCTTT.